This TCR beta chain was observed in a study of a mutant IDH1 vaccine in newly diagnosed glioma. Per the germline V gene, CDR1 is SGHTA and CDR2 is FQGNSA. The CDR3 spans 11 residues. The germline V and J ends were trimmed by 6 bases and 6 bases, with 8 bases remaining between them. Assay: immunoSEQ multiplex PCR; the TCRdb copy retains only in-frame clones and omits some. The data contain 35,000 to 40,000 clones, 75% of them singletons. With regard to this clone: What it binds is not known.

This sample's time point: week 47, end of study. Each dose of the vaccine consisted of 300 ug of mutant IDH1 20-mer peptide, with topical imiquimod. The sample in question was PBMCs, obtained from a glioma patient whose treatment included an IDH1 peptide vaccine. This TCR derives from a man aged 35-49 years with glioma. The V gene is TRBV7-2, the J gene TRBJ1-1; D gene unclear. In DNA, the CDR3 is TGTGCCAGCAGGGGGTGGGCTGAAGCTTTCTTT. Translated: CASRGWAEAFF.